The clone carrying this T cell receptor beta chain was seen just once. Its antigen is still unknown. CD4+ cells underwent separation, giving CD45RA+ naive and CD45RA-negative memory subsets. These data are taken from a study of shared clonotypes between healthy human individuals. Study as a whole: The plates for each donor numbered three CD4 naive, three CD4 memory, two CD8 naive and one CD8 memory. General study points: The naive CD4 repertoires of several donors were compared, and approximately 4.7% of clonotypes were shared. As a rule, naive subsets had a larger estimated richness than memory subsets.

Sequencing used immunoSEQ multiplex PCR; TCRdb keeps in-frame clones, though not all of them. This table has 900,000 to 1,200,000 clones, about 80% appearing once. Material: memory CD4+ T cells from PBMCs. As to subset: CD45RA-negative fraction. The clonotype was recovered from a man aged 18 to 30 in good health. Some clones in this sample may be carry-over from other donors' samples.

The CDR3 DNA reads as TGTGCCACCAGCCTGTACAGGGCAGATCAGCCCCAGCATTTT. This sequence encodes CATSLYRADQPQHF. The J gene is TRBJ1-5, the V gene TRBV15; maybe TRBD1 (6 bases). The CDR3 covers 14 residues. The germline gives CDR1 LNHNV, CDR2 YYDKDF (reference sequence). V shed 5 bases and J shed 5 bases, with 13 bases lying between them.